A few counts support the clone carrying this TCR beta chain. The antigen remains undetermined. The germline V and J ends were trimmed by 1 base and 6 bases, with 11 bases remaining between them. The CDR3 consists of 13 residues. Germline V gene data show CDR1 as GTSNPN and CDR2 as SVGIG (reference sequence). Extracted RNA was reverse transcribed, and the resulting cDNA served as sequencing template. Sequencing was performed with immunoSEQ multiplex PCR; in TCRdb, only in-frame clones are kept and a portion is missing. The data hold some 100,000 clones, with 58% observed a single time. Treatment of the sample: oral pan-JAK inhibitor, 5-10 mg twice daily. This sample is drawn from a study of CD8+ T cells in alopecia areata. Overall study context: Treated individuals took tofacitinib by mouth, 5 to 10 mg twice daily. Study-level points and caveats: With patients, TCR sharing proved less clear than in mice, a difference possibly related to HLA.

Sequencing was performed on CD8+ T cells sorted from blood, taken at week 4, from a patient treated with tofacitinib. The chain uses TRBV30 and TRBJ2-3; D could derive from TRBD1 or TRBD2 (5 bases each). This TCR was recovered from a human donor with alopecia areata. CDR3 loop: CAWSAQEADTQYF. CDR3 nucleotides: TGTGCCTGGAGTGCACAGGAGGCCGATACGCAGTATTTT.